The 4 T cell receptor beta chains below were found in one sample sequenced in a study of blood T cell repertoires in COVID-19 (dated by TCRdb to about 2020). The method behind the library was the immunoSEQ multiplex PCR assay. What TCRdb holds here is the immuneACCESS table cut down to in-frame rearrangements. Part of the clones is not present; checked against another copy, under half of the missing clones reflect an unresolved V gene, and the others are unexplained. This sample comprises more than 95,000 clones, around 86% of them detected only once. Roughly 14% of the sample is taken by the ten largest. Material: peripheral blood. The receptors originated from a man aged 45-65 years with acute or convalescent COVID-19.

V gene TRBV7-9 combines with J gene TRBJ2-1, with 10 bases lining up with TRBD2. The CDR3 has 15 amino acids. Looked up from germline, CDR1 is SEHNR and CDR2 is FQNEAQ (reference sequence). The ends lost 3 bases at V and 6 bases at J; junction bases unmatched: 5. CDR3 sequence reads: CASSLTSGPLNEQFF. In DNA, the CDR3 is TGTGCCAGCAGCTTGACTAGCGGGCCTCTCAATGAGCAGTTCTTC. Full variable domain (remainder filled in from reference TRBV7-9 and TRBJ2-1): DTGVSQNPRHKITKRGQNVTFRCDPISEHNRLYWYRQTLGQGPEFLTYFQNEAQLEKSRLLSDRFSAERPKGSFSTLEIQRTEQGDSAMYLCASSLTSGPLNEQFFGPGTRLTVL.

The CDR3 sequence is CASSAGGGFGANVLTF. CDR3 nucleotide sequence: TGTGCCAGCAGTGCTGGGGGGGGTTTTGGGGCCAACGTCCTGACTTTC. This chain links TRBV28 with TRBJ2-6; 7 positions agree with TRBD2. CDR1 is MDHEN and CDR2 is SYDVKM in the germline V gene. The CDR3 sequence is 16 residues long. With V trimmed by 5 bases and J by 3 bases, 7 bases remained unmatched.

This chain connects TRBV5-6 to TRBJ1-1, with D possibly TRBD1 on 5 matching bases. Trimming took 1 base from V and 8 from J, leaving 12 bases between them. This CDR3 region has 13 residues. Per germline, CDR1 SGHDT and CDR2 YYEEEE. The CDR3 nucleotides read TGTGCCAGCAGCTTGAGGGGTCACCCAGAAGCTTTCTTT. Amino acids: CASSLRGHPEAFF. The full variable domain, rest sourced from reference TRBV5-6 and TRBJ1-1, is DAGVTQSPTHLIKTRGQQVTLRCSPKSGHDTVSWYQQALGQGPQFIFQYYEEEERQRGNFPDRFSGHQFPNYSSELNVNALLLGDSALYLCASSLRGHPEAFFGQGTRLTVV.

The V and J genes are TRBV19 and TRBJ2-3; 8 bases are shared with TRBD2. V lost 0 bases to trimming and J lost 3 bases; unmatched junction nucleotides: 5. The length of the CDR3 is 16 residues. Germline V lookup: CDR1 LNHDA, CDR2 SQIVND (reference sequence). CDR3 sequence: CASSIDAGGLTDTQYF. In nucleotides, the CDR3 is TGTGCCAGTAGTATAGACGCGGGAGGTTTAACAGATACGCAGTATTTT.